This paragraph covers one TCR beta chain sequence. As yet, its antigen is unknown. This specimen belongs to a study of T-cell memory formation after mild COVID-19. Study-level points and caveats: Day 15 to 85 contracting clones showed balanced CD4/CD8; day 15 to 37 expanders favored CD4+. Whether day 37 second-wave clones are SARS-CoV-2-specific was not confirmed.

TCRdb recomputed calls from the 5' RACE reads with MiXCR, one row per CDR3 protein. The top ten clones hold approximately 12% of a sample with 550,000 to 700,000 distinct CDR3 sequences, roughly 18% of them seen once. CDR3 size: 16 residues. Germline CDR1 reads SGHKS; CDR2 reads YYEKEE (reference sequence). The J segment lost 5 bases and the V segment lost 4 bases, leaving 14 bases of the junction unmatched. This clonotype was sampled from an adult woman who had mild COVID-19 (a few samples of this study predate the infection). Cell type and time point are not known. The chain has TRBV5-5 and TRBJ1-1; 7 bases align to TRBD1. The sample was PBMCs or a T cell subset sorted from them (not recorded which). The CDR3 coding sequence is TGTGCCAGCAGCCAGGGGGTCAGCGTTAGGCAGACTGAAGCTTTCTTT. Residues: CASSQGVSVRQTEAFF.